Detailed here is one T cell receptor beta chain. This entry comes from a study of blood T cell repertoires in COVID-19. As for the study in general: The United States, Italy and Spain supplied acute and convalescent COVID-19 samples. T cells, B-cell-depleted T cells, or PBMCs supplied cDNA or gDNA.

Method: immunoSEQ multiplex PCR; TCRdb's copy keeps in-frame clones and lacks some. The sample lists 150,000 to 200,000 clones, about 87% occurring once. Material for sequencing was peripheral blood. This TCR derives from a man between 18 and 29 years old with active or convalescent COVID-19.

This chain's CDR3 is CASSPRQGDLYGYTF. The CDR3 DNA sequence: TGTGCCAGCAGCCCGCGACAGGGGGACCTCTATGGCTACACCTTC. The rearrangement uses TRBV16 and TRBJ1-2, with 9 bases fitting TRBD1. V shed 4 bases, J shed 4 bases, and the junction held 7 bases outside the gene matches. CDR3 length: 15 residues. Germline CDR1 reads KGHSY; CDR2 reads FQNENV.